The TCR beta chain described here comes from a study of blood T cell repertoires in COVID-19. Germline-derived CDR1 and CDR2 are SGHRS and YFSETQ. Trimming removed 4 bases from V and 7 bases from J; junction bases left unmatched: 5. This CDR3 comprises 14 residues. Those enrolled, adults aged roughly 18 to 100 years, came from about two dozen US areas. Categorization into cohorts depended on clinical history that participants reported. The repertoire was sequenced with immunoSEQ multiplex PCR; TCRdb's copy has only in-frame clones and lacks some. The sample contains nearly 250,000 clones, roughly 85% of which appear only once.

The V and J genes are TRBV5-1 and TRBJ1-6, with TRBD1 identical over 7 bases. The sequence came from a woman in her 50s with acute COVID-19. Sequencing was carried out using PBMCs or T cells enriched from blood (not recorded which). This CDR3 reads CASSPEGANSPLHF. The CDR3 DNA follows: TGCGCCAGCAGCCCGGAGGGGGCGAATTCACCCCTCCACTTT.